One and the same sample provided the 19 T cell receptor beta chains below, sequenced in a study of blood T cell repertoires in COVID-19. Profiled with immunoSEQ multiplex PCR; TCRdb holds only in-frame clones, not every one. This sample has about 80,000 clones, with approximately 88% found just once. The sequenced sample was peripheral blood. These receptors were obtained from a woman of 80 years or more with acute or convalescent COVID-19.

The genes are TRBV30 and TRBJ2-1; TRBD2 agrees at 8 bases. Per the germline V gene, CDR1 is GTSNPN and CDR2 is SVGIG (reference sequence). The CDR3 spans 15 residues. V shed 0 bases and J 4 bases; nucleotides not matched to a gene: 5. The CDR3 nucleotides read TGTGCCTGGAGTGTGGGGCTAGCGGGTTACAATGAGCAGTTCTTC. Translating it yields CAWSVGLAGYNEQFF.

The rearrangement uses TRBV7-9 and TRBJ1-1; 10 bases line up with TRBD1. The germline gives CDR1 SEHNR, CDR2 FQNEAQ (reference sequence). Unmatched junction bases numbered 15, after V lost 4 bases and J lost 4 bases. The length of the CDR3 is 18 residues. The CDR3 bases are TGTGCCAGCAGCTACCTCCGGGACAGGGGTAACTTAGGCACTGAAGCTTTCTTT. Its protein product is CASSYLRDRGNLGTEAFF.

This chain uses TRBV9 with TRBJ1-6; D is unclear. The CDR3 is 15 residues long. V lost 0 bases and J lost 5, with 9 bases in between. Germline V gene sequence: CDR1 SGDLS, CDR2 YYNGEE. The CDR3 nucleotides are TGTGCCAGCAGCGTAGGTCGTAACAATAATTCACCCCTCCACTTT. The encoded protein is CASSVGRNNNSPLHF.

CDR3 DNA: TGTGCCAGCAGCTTAGATTTAAGCGGGACCTACAATGAGCAGTTCTTC. It codes for CASSLDLSGTYNEQFF. This sequence joins TRBV11-3 and TRBJ2-1, with 7 bases that match TRBD2. The CDR3 consists of 16 residues. Trimming at V came to 0 bases and at J to 2 bases, leaving 4 bases not matched to a gene. The germline gives CDR1 SGHNT, CDR2 YENEEA.

This chain links TRBV2 with TRBJ2-3, with 8 bases identical to TRBD2. After removal of 3 bases from V and 9 bases from J, the junction contained 2 bases not matched to a gene. CDR1 and CDR2 from the germline V gene are SNHLY and FYNNEI. The CDR3 consists of 12 residues. This CDR3 reads CASSEGLVTQYF. The CDR3 coding sequence is TGTGCCAGCAGTGAGGGACTAGTGACGCAGTATTTT.

The chain links TRBV2 to TRBJ2-7; D perhaps matches TRBD1 (5 bases). Germline CDR1 and CDR2: SNHLY and FYNNEI. The CDR3 is 13 residues long. V gave up 2 bases and J gave up 4 bases, with 9 bases separating them. The CDR3 loop reads CASSERQQYEQYF. In DNA form, the CDR3 reads TGTGCCAGCAGTGAACGACAGCAGTACGAGCAGTACTTC.

The chain is built from TRBV9 and TRBJ1-2, with D unresolved. The CDR3 is made up of 15 amino acids. Germline-derived CDR1 and CDR2 are SGDLS and YYNGEE. Trimming removed 0 bases from V and 0 bases from J, with 9 bases in between. The CDR3 sequence: CASSVGSDPNYGYTF. CDR3 coding DNA: TGTGCCAGCAGCGTAGGGTCAGATCCTAACTATGGCTACACCTTC.

This clone was found once. The chain carries TRBV3-1 (or the pseudogene TRBV3-2) and TRBJ1-3; D ambiguous. The CDR3 is 17 amino acids. V shed 4 bases and J shed 0 bases, with 16 bases lying between them. Germline-derived CDR1 and CDR2 are LGHDT and YNNKEL (reference sequence). Here the CDR3 reads CASSPRRAGSSGNTIYF. The DNA of the CDR3 is TGTGCCAGCAGCCCTCGGAGGGCAGGCAGCTCTGGAAACACCATATATTTT.

The rearrangement uses TRBV19 and TRBJ1-2, with 7 positions matching TRBD1. CDR3 size: 13 residues. After removal of 5 bases from V and 7 bases from J, the junction contained 7 bases not matched to a gene. From germline, CDR1 is LNHDA and CDR2 SQIVND (reference sequence). CDR3 in DNA: TGTGCCAGTAGTCGGGACAGTGCCGCTGGCTACACCTTC. Its protein product is CASSRDSAAGYTF.

This clone was seen once. This chain links TRBV19 with TRBJ2-3; 9 bases match TRBD2. Germline lookup yields CDR1 LNHDA and CDR2 SQIVND (reference sequence). The length of the CDR3 is 15 residues. V lost 3 bases, J lost 1 base, and 2 bases stayed unmatched. The CDR3 spells CASSIRTSGTDTQYF. The CDR3 nucleotides read TGTGCCAGTAGTATTCGGACTAGCGGCACAGATACGCAGTATTTT.

The chain carries TRBV6-5 and TRBJ2-5; tentative D call: TRBD2 (5 bases). CDR1 and CDR2 (germline): MNHEY, SVGAGI. With 0 bases removed from V and 10 bases from J, the gap between germline ends came to 12 bases. The CDR3 loop spans 13 amino acids. The CDR3 loop reads CASSYSTGSGQYF. The CDR3, as DNA: TGTGCCAGCAGTTACTCGACGGGGAGCGGCCAGTACTTC.

The chain has TRBV29-1 and TRBJ1-4; TRBD1 matches at 9 bases. The CDR3 runs to 13 residues. Germline values: CDR1 SQVTM, CDR2 ANQGSEA. V lost 5 bases to trimming and J lost 3 bases; unmatched junction nucleotides: 1. CDR3 DNA sequence: TGCAGCGTTTACAGGGGGCCTAATGAAAAACTGTTTTTT. It codes for CSVYRGPNEKLFF.

CDR3 protein: CASSKDDRVDYGYTF. Written as DNA, the CDR3 is TGTGCCAGCAGCAAAGACGACAGGGTGGACTATGGCTACACCTTC. The rearrangement uses TRBV2 and TRBJ1-2; the match to TRBD1 covers 7 bases. V dropped 6 bases and J dropped 3; count of bases not matched to a gene: 10. The CDR3 spans 15 residues. Per germline, CDR1 SNHLY and CDR2 FYNNEI.

V gene TRBV14 combines with J gene TRBJ1-2; D perhaps matches TRBD1 (6 bases). The V end was cut by 1 base, the J end by 8 bases, with 23 bases between. CDR1 and CDR2 (germline): SGHDN, FVKESK. The CDR3 extends over 17 amino acids. CDR3 DNA: TGTGCCAGCAGCCAAGTCTATTCTGGGGGGGCCTCCCGGGGCTACACCTTC. It yields the protein CASSQVYSGGASRGYTF.

The CDR3 reads CASSLSTGTEAFF. The CDR3 coding sequence is TGTGCCAGCAGCCTGTCGACAGGGACTGAAGCTTTCTTT. The rearrangement links TRBV12-3 or TRBV12-4 to TRBJ1-1; 7 bases match TRBD1. V shed 6 bases, J shed 5 bases, and the junction held 6 bases outside the gene matches. CDR3 length: 13 residues.

The V and J genes are TRBV18 and TRBJ2-5; 9 bases map to TRBD1. The CDR3 spans 13 residues. The germline V gene encodes CDR1 KGHSH and CDR2 LQKENI. Trimming took 5 bases from V and 5 from J; bases not matched to a gene: 3. The CDR3 DNA sequence: TGTGCCAGCTCAACAGGGGGCAGGGAGACCCAGTACTTC. Its protein product is CASSTGGRETQYF.

A note on this clone: The sample has other DNA sequences that encode this CDR3 too. This chain joins TRBV3-1 (or the pseudogene TRBV3-2) and TRBJ2-7; 11 bases are a match to TRBD2. V gave up 1 base and J gave up 3 bases; unmatched junction bases: 2. This CDR3 is 15 amino acids long. Per germline, CDR1 LGHDT and CDR2 YNNKEL (reference sequence). The CDR3 DNA sequence: TGTGCCAGCAGCCAAGTAACTAGCGGGAGCTACGAGCAGTACTTC. It specifies CASSQVTSGSYEQYF.

The chain combines TRBV3-1 (or the pseudogene TRBV3-2) with TRBJ2-2, with 8 bases that match TRBD1. The length of the CDR3 is 15 residues. J lost 1 base, V lost 5 bases, and 3 bases had no gene match. Germline V gene data show CDR1 as LGHDT and CDR2 as YNNKEL (reference sequence). The DNA of the CDR3 is TGTGCCAGCAGCATCGGGACAGGGAACACCGGGGAGCTGTTTTTT. The encoded protein is CASSIGTGNTGELFF.

This chain connects TRBV15 to TRBJ2-6; a weak D match, TRBD1 (5 bases). The CDR3 length is 15 residues. Looked up from germline, CDR1 is LNHNV and CDR2 is YYDKDF (reference sequence). V lost 3 bases and J 2 bases, leaving 8 bases between the germline ends. Here the CDR3 reads CATSRAGTGANVLTF. CDR3 nucleotides: TGTGCCACCAGCAGGGCAGGGACTGGGGCCAACGTCCTGACTTTC.